The rows below give T cell receptor beta chains drawn from one sample of a study of beta chain features in type 1 diabetes. Some clones are missing from TCRdb's copy, which holds only in-frame ones; the method was immunoSEQ multiplex PCR. The table shows 600,000 to 700,000 clones, with 9.5% to 15% occurring only once. The sample was naive CD4+ T cells from blood. These receptors were taken from a man between 25 and 39 years old with type 1 diabetes. Each CDR3 is given with its conserved first and last residue. A D gene is named only where the DNA matches it firmly. Clone size is shown for a subset of rows, as once, few, many or a class of expanded clone.

>TRBV7-9|TRBJ2-7|-|TRBD1
CASNDRASGEQYF
TGTGCCAGCAACGACAGGGCGTCGGGAGAGCAGTACTTC
>TRBV19|TRBJ1-1|few|-
CASSSSGPGSNTEAFF
TGTGCCAGTAGCTCCTCTGGCCCGGGTAGTAACACTGAAGCTTTCTTT
>TRBV7-2|TRBJ2-7|few|TRBD1
CASSLGTGPPTYEQYF
TGTGCCAGCAGCCTCGGGACAGGGCCCCCCACCTACGAGCAGTACTTC
>TRBV13|TRBJ1-4|-|TRBD1
CASSLAQGANEKLFF
TGTGCCAGCAGCTTAGCACAGGGGGCTAATGAAAAACTGTTTTTT
>TRBV7-2|TRBJ1-2|-|-
CASSLDRGGYTF
TGTGCCAGCAGCTTAGATCGGGGAGGCTACACCTTC
>TRBV4-1|TRBJ1-1|few|-
CASSARSLSVMNTEAFF
TGCGCCAGCAGCGCAAGATCCCTTAGCGTAATGAACACTGAAGCTTTCTTT
>TRBV28|TRBJ1-2|few|TRBD1
CASSTRTGDYGYTF
TGTGCCAGCAGTACACGGACAGGGGACTATGGCTACACCTTC
>TRBV9|TRBJ2-2|-|-
CASSGTSNTGELFF
TGTGCCAGCAGCGGGACTTCGAACACCGGGGAGCTGTTTTTT
>TRBV6-5|TRBJ1-1|-|-
CASSYNRAQVTEAFF
TGTGCCAGCAGTTACAACAGGGCTCAGGTGACTGAAGCTTTCTTT
>TRBV6-5|TRBJ1-2|-|-
CASSYRGDVGYGYTF
TGTGCCAGCAGTTACAGGGGGGATGTGGGATATGGCTACACCTTC
>TRBV20-1|TRBJ1-2|-|TRBD1
CSAAGQALDTF
TGCAGTGCTGCCGGACAGGCTCTAGACACCTTC
>TRBV5-1|TRBJ2-7|-|-
CASSLERDSRTYF
TGCGCCAGCAGCTTGGAAAGAGACTCGAGAACGTACTTC
>TRBV9|TRBJ2-3|few|TRBD2
CASSASGGPDTQYF
TGTGCCAGCAGCGCTAGCGGGGGGCCAGATACGCAGTATTTT
>TRBV5-6|TRBJ2-5|-|-
CASSLLTAETQYF
TGTGCCAGCAGCTTACTTACCGCTGAGACCCAGTACTTC